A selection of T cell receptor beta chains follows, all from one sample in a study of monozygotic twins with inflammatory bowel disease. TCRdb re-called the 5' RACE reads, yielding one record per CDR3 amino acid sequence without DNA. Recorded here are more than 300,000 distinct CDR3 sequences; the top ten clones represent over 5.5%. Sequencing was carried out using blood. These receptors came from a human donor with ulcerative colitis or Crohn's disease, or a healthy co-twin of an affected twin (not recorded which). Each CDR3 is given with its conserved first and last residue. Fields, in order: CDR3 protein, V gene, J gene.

CDR3aa: CASSQSTGSSYEQYF; v_gene: TRBV4-2; j_gene: TRBJ2-7
CDR3aa: CASRPDRGRVTGELFF; v_gene: TRBV12-3/TRBV12-4; j_gene: TRBJ2-2
CDR3aa: CASSLHTARRGQETQYF; v_gene: TRBV21-1; j_gene: TRBJ2-5
CDR3aa: CSARGRTGGYSNQPQHF; v_gene: TRBV20-1; j_gene: TRBJ1-5
CDR3aa: CASSFYNELFF; v_gene: TRBV28; j_gene: TRBJ2-1
CDR3aa: CASMTGTSLYNEQFF; v_gene: TRBV11-2; j_gene: TRBJ2-1
CDR3aa: CASSTNRVTEQYF; v_gene: TRBV6-1; j_gene: TRBJ2-7
CDR3aa: CASSDLGQTTNEKLFF; v_gene: TRBV12-3/TRBV12-4; j_gene: TRBJ1-4
CDR3aa: CASSEPGSGGARSYGYTF; v_gene: TRBV7-2; j_gene: TRBJ1-2
CDR3aa: CASSLERGGTEAFF; v_gene: TRBV27; j_gene: TRBJ1-1
CDR3aa: CASSQEYGNTEAFF; v_gene: TRBV4-1; j_gene: TRBJ1-1
CDR3aa: CASSLFRGDSNTEAFF; v_gene: TRBV7-2; j_gene: TRBJ1-1
CDR3aa: CASRHDRVYTGELFF; v_gene: TRBV7-9; j_gene: TRBJ2-2
CDR3aa: CASSLQTYEQYF; v_gene: TRBV13; j_gene: TRBJ2-7
CDR3aa: CSARGGANTGELFF; v_gene: TRBV20-1; j_gene: TRBJ2-2
CDR3aa: CASSLPRLETSSSTDTQYF; v_gene: TRBV13; j_gene: TRBJ2-3
CDR3aa: CASSRELQGGGEKLFF; v_gene: TRBV7-9; j_gene: TRBJ1-4
CDR3aa: CASSEGVSGANVLTF; v_gene: TRBV5-1; j_gene: TRBJ2-6
CDR3aa: CASSLSFRWASGRPNYNEQFF; v_gene: TRBV13; j_gene: TRBJ2-1
CDR3aa: CSARDLTGLGF; v_gene: TRBV20-1; j_gene: TRBJ1-6
CDR3aa: CASGAGGGTDTQYF; v_gene: TRBV5-1; j_gene: TRBJ2-3
CDR3aa: CSARPGQSNSPLHF; v_gene: TRBV20-1; j_gene: TRBJ1-6
CDR3aa: CASSPPGTGKYEQYF; v_gene: TRBV18; j_gene: TRBJ2-7
CDR3aa: CASSQGQTFLYEQYF; v_gene: TRBV4-2; j_gene: TRBJ2-7
CDR3aa: CSAPTSGRGNNEQFF; v_gene: TRBV20-1; j_gene: TRBJ2-1
CDR3aa: CASSYWGQKHNQPQHF; v_gene: TRBV6-2/TRBV6-3; j_gene: TRBJ1-5
CDR3aa: CASSLGLSGVADTQYF; v_gene: TRBV13; j_gene: TRBJ2-3
CDR3aa: CASTLGQGRGSNQPQHF; v_gene: TRBV2; j_gene: TRBJ1-5
CDR3aa: CASSFYKLRGGYTF; v_gene: TRBV5-4; j_gene: TRBJ1-2
CDR3aa: CSARGVSYNSPLHF; v_gene: TRBV20-1; j_gene: TRBJ1-6
CDR3aa: CSAPTSGGAYEQYF; v_gene: TRBV20-1; j_gene: TRBJ2-7
CDR3aa: CAISGGGWGEVDQPQHF; v_gene: TRBV10-3; j_gene: TRBJ1-5
CDR3aa: CASTKRDRGGQETQYF; v_gene: TRBV7-8; j_gene: TRBJ2-5
CDR3aa: CASSTRDGGTHYEQYF; v_gene: TRBV7-9; j_gene: TRBJ2-7
CDR3aa: CASSFRLPLNTEAFF; v_gene: TRBV5-1; j_gene: TRBJ1-1
CDR3aa: CASSQETGADTQYF; v_gene: TRBV6-4; j_gene: TRBJ2-3
CDR3aa: CASSVQRAGEDTEAFF; v_gene: TRBV9; j_gene: TRBJ1-1
CDR3aa: CASSLQGMGETQYF; v_gene: TRBV11-2; j_gene: TRBJ2-5
CDR3aa: CASSDFFNNEQFF; v_gene: TRBV5-4; j_gene: TRBJ2-1
CDR3aa: CASRILFSGKNNEQFF; v_gene: TRBV6-5; j_gene: TRBJ2-1
CDR3aa: CASTKETDPYNEQFF; v_gene: TRBV7-8; j_gene: TRBJ2-1
CDR3aa: CASSGTGDYYGYTF; v_gene: TRBV6-1; j_gene: TRBJ1-2
CDR3aa: CASSSPTGGSYEQYF; v_gene: TRBV28; j_gene: TRBJ2-7
CDR3aa: CASSFSTYEQYF; v_gene: TRBV7-8; j_gene: TRBJ2-7
CDR3aa: CASSVGGPGTDTQYF; v_gene: TRBV9; j_gene: TRBJ2-3
CDR3aa: CASSPKSHEFF; v_gene: TRBV18; j_gene: TRBJ1-2
CDR3aa: CASSLVPGSAGYTF; v_gene: TRBV5-1; j_gene: TRBJ1-2
CDR3aa: CSASKDRGSYEQYF; v_gene: TRBV20-1; j_gene: TRBJ2-7